The 20 T cell receptor beta chains below were found in one sample sequenced in a study of blood T cell repertoires in COVID-19. The data were produced by immunoSEQ multiplex PCR, yet TCRdb's version contains in-frame clones alone and is incomplete. The data contain approximately 73,000 clones, roughly 86% of them singletons. Sequencing was carried out using peripheral blood. Receptors originate from a woman aged 55-70 years with acute or convalescent COVID-19.

The V call is TRBV28, the J call TRBJ1-2, with TRBD1 matching over 7 bases. The CDR3 contains 13 residues. The trim removed 6 bases at V and 5 bases at J, leaving 6 bases unmatched. Germline V CDR1 and CDR2: MDHEN, SYDVKM. As DNA, the CDR3 is TGTGCCAGCAGCTACGGGACAGATTATGGCTACACCTTC. Protein: CASSYGTDYGYTF.

The chain carries TRBV9 and TRBJ2-5, with unresolved D. The CDR3 is 14 residues long. Germline CDR1 and CDR2: SGDLS and YYNGEE. Trimming pared 4 bases from V and 1 base from J, leaving 11 bases between. CDR3 sequence reads: CASSLRGLQETQYF. The CDR3 DNA reads as TGTGCCAGCAGCCTCCGTGGCCTCCAAGAGACCCAGTACTTC.

This clone was detected once. CDR3 sequence (DNA): TGTGCCAGCATTGGCGTTGGGCAGCCTCCTGCAGAGACCCAGTACTTC. Its protein is CASIGVGQPPAETQYF. The rearrangement joins TRBV28 to TRBJ2-5; D is ambiguous. V gave up 7 bases and J gave up 4 bases, with 22 bases separating them. Germline loops: CDR1 MDHEN, CDR2 SYDVKM. This CDR3 spans 16 amino acids.

This clone was recorded only once. The rearrangement uses TRBV27 and TRBJ1-2; TRBD1 agrees at 9 bases. The CDR3 is 15 residues long. Germline CDR1 is MNHEY and CDR2 is SMNVEV (reference sequence). Trimming at V came to 5 bases and at J to 7 bases, leaving 11 bases not matched to a gene. CDR3 coding DNA: TGTGCCAGCAGTCGACAGGGGGAGTTTAGCGTTGGCTACACCTTC. Translation: CASSRQGEFSVGYTF.

The V call is TRBV3-1 (or the pseudogene TRBV3-2), the J call TRBJ2-7; TRBD2 is a possible D gene (5 bases). Germline V lookup: CDR1 LGHDT, CDR2 YNNKEL (reference sequence). V was pared by 2 bases and J by 8 bases, with 16 bases between. This CDR3 is built from 14 residues. CDR3 amino acids: CASSQRTVQRKQYF. The CDR3 bases are TGTGCCAGCAGCCAAAGGACTGTGCAAAGAAAGCAGTACTTC.

J is TRBJ1-2 and V is TRBV11-3, with D perhaps TRBD1 (6 bases). The germline V gene has CDR1 SGHNT and CDR2 YENEEA. Trimming stripped 0 bases from V and 2 bases from J, with 22 bases between. The CDR3 extends over 19 amino acids. CDR3 residues: CASSLDGPRTEHINYGYTF. The CDR3 DNA reads as TGTGCCAGCAGCTTAGATGGCCCTAGGACAGAGCATATAAACTATGGCTACACCTTC.

J is TRBJ1-1 and V is TRBV9, with D perhaps matching TRBD1 (6 bases). CDR1 and CDR2 from the germline V gene are SGDLS and YYNGEE. The CDR3 spans 15 residues. V was shortened by 3 bases and J by 1 base, with 13 bases between the two germline ends. The CDR3 here is CASSANGQKNTEAFF. The CDR3 nucleotides read TGTGCCAGCAGCGCCAACGGACAGAAGAACACTGAAGCTTTCTTT.

This chain joins TRBV11-2 and TRBJ1-1; a possible D gene is TRBD1 (6 bases). The germline CDR1 and CDR2 sequences are SGHAT and FQNNGV. V lost 5 bases and J lost 1, with 8 bases in between. This CDR3 comprises 13 residues. The CDR3 reads CASSRTENTEAFF. The DNA for the CDR3 is TGTGCCAGCAGCCGGACAGAGAACACTGAAGCTTTCTTT.

The chain employs TRBV5-1 and TRBJ2-1; 7 bases map to TRBD2. V shed 0 bases, J shed 4 bases, and the junction held 4 bases outside the gene matches. Germline V lookup: CDR1 SGHRS, CDR2 YFSETQ. This CDR3 is built from 15 residues. The CDR3 bases are TGCGCCAGCAGCTTGGAGGGGCGGGAGTACAATGAGCAGTTCTTC. Translation gives CASSLEGREYNEQFF.

The gene calls are TRBV5-1 and TRBJ2-1; 8 positions agree with TRBD1. The junction had 4 bases not matched to a gene; V was cut back by 4 bases and J by 7 bases. This CDR3 is 13 amino acids long. CDR1 and CDR2 (germline): SGHRS, YFSETQ. The CDR3 loop is CASSGNRGNEQFF. CDR3 bases: TGCGCCAGCAGCGGCAACAGGGGGAATGAGCAGTTCTTC.

The rearrangement joins TRBV27 to TRBJ1-6; possibly TRBD1 for D (5 bases). V gave up 1 base and J gave up 7 bases, with 11 bases separating them. Germline-derived CDR1 and CDR2 are MNHEY and SMNVEV (reference sequence). The CDR3 totals 15 residues. CDR3 in amino acids: CASSLYGALNSPLHF. The CDR3 nucleotides are TGTGCCAGCAGTTTATATGGGGCGCTGAATTCACCCCTCCACTTT.

This rearrangement joins TRBV3-1 (or the pseudogene TRBV3-2) to TRBJ2-5, with 14 positions matching TRBD2. Germline V gives CDR1 LGHDT, CDR2 YNNKEL (reference sequence). Trimming cost V 4 bases and J 2 bases; bases outside gene matches: 0. This CDR3 region has 15 residues. CDR3 amino acids: CASSRTSGGQETQYF. DNA of the CDR3: TGTGCCAGCAGCCGGACTAGCGGGGGGCAAGAGACCCAGTACTTC.

This clone was seen just once. The V gene is TRBV6-6, the J gene TRBJ2-3; 8 nucleotides agree with TRBD1. CDR1 and CDR2 from the germline V gene are MNHNY and SVGAGI (reference sequence). J lost 4 bases, V lost 6 bases, and 6 bases had no gene match. This CDR3 contains 14 residues. The CDR3 bases are TGTGCCAGCAGCTTTCGACAGGGGCCAGATACGCAGTATTTT. It yields the protein CASSFRQGPDTQYF.

J is TRBJ2-3 and V is TRBV27, with 11 bases that match TRBD2. V lost 6 bases to trimming and J lost 7 bases; unmatched junction nucleotides: 6. The CDR3 is 14 amino acids. CDR1 is MNHEY and CDR2 is SMNVEV in the germline V gene (reference sequence). The CDR3 DNA is TGTGCCAGCAGCCTAGCGGGAGGCGGGAATACGCAGTATTTT. Its protein product is CASSLAGGGNTQYF.

The J gene is TRBJ2-7, the V gene TRBV27, with TRBD1 matching over 7 bases. This CDR3 has 15 amino acids. V shed 4 bases and J 1 base; nucleotides not matched to a gene: 7. Germline CDR1 and CDR2: MNHEY and SMNVEV (reference sequence). The CDR3 here is CASSSPGQASYEQYF. The CDR3 DNA reads TGTGCCAGCAGTTCACCAGGACAGGCATCCTACGAGCAGTACTTC.

This chain uses TRBV28 with TRBJ2-1; D perhaps matches TRBD1 (8 bases). Germline V gives CDR1 MDHEN, CDR2 SYDVKM. The CDR3 contains 14 residues. V was cut by 6 bases and J by 7 bases, with 16 bases left in between. The CDR3, as DNA: TGTGCCAGCAGACAAGGACAGGGAGGGAATGAGCAGTTCTTC. Protein product: CASRQGQGGNEQFF.

The V and J genes are TRBV6-1 and TRBJ2-7; a weak D match, TRBD1 (5 bases). Looked up from germline, CDR1 is MNHNS and CDR2 is SASEGT. V was shortened by 3 bases and J by 9 bases, with 18 bases between the two germline ends. The CDR3 has 14 amino acids. CDR3 in amino acids: CASSDTQGSTGQYF. DNA of the CDR3: TGTGCCAGCAGTGACACGCAGGGTTCGACGGGGCAGTACTTC.

This clone was seen a handful of times. This chain connects TRBV19 to TRBJ1-4; D gene unclear. The CDR3 loop spans 13 amino acids. V was cut by 7 bases and J by 8 bases, with 14 bases left in between. Germline V gives CDR1 LNHDA, CDR2 SQIVND (reference sequence). CDR3 region: CASTPARREKLFF. The CDR3, as DNA: TGTGCCAGTACACCCGCGAGGAGGGAAAAACTGTTTTTT. The full variable domain, completed using reference TRBV19 and TRBJ1-4, is DGGITQSPKYLFRKEGQNVTLSCEQNLNHDAMYWYRQDPGQGLRLIYYSQIVNDFQKGDIAEGYSVSREKKESFPLTVTSAQKNPTAFYLCASTPARREKLFFGSGTQLSVL.

This clone has just a few counts. This chain connects TRBV20-1 to TRBJ1-2; D remains unclear. CDR1 DFQATT and CDR2 SNEGSKA come from the germline V gene (reference sequence). The CDR3 sequence is 8 residues long. The V end lost 4 bases, the J end lost 8 bases, and 2 bases lay between the germline ends. The CDR3 region is CSATGYTF. The CDR3 nucleotides read TGCAGTGCTACAGGCTACACCTTC.

The gene calls are TRBV5-4 and TRBJ1-4, with D possibly being TRBD1 (5 bases). The CDR3 loop spans 15 amino acids. The V end lost 3 bases, the J end lost 5 bases, and 14 bases lay between the germline ends. Germline loops: CDR1 SGHNT, CDR2 YYREEE (reference sequence). CDR3 DNA sequence: TGTGCCAGCAGCTCCCAGGCGGGGGGGAATGAAAAACTGTTTTTT. Residues: CASSSQAGGNEKLFF.